What follows is one T cell receptor beta chain and its context. Its target is unknown. The data are from a study of beta chain features in type 1 diabetes. The study, taken as a whole, reports: A greater similarity of naive, central memory and Treg TCRB repertoires was seen among patients than among healthy donors. Shorter templates might be favored by PCR, and equally so in patients and in controls.

The V and J ends lost 3 bases and 11 bases respectively, with 16 bases between them. The CDR3 contains 13 residues. Looked up from germline, CDR1 is LNHDA and CDR2 is SQIVND (reference sequence). The sequenced template was cDNA made from the entire isolated RNA. Produced via immunoSEQ multiplex PCR; TCRdb's table is partial and in-frame only. In the table there are approximately 250,000 clones, roughly 13% of which are singletons. This chain links TRBV19 with TRBJ1-1, with a possible D match to TRBD1 (6 bases). The TCR sequence derives from a woman aged 40 to 50 in good health. The sample comprised naive CD4+ T cells from blood. The CDR3 DNA is TGTGCCAGTAGTATTGAACAGGGTGCGATGGCTTTCTTT. It yields the protein CASSIEQGAMAFF.